These T cell receptor beta chains were read from a single sample in a study of blood T cell repertoires in COVID-19. TCRdb keeps only in-frame clones here, not all; method: immunoSEQ multiplex PCR. This sample yields over 300,000 clones, of which 80% to 90% are seen a single time; about 1.2% belongs to the top ten. Sequenced: peripheral blood. The receptors stem from a woman in her 50s with acute or convalescent COVID-19. Each CDR3 is given without its conserved first and last residue. Fields, in order: CDR3 protein, J gene, V gene.

CDR3aa: ATLSYYGYT
j_gene: TRBJ1-2
v_gene: TRBV27

CDR3aa: ASSPGYSGNTIY
j_gene: TRBJ1-3
v_gene: TRBV5-1

CDR3aa: ASSSWTASYEQY
j_gene: TRBJ2-7
v_gene: TRBV5-1

CDR3aa: ASSFLAGGANTEAF
j_gene: TRBJ1-1
v_gene: TRBV7-2

CDR3aa: ASREGGSSTDTQY
j_gene: TRBJ2-3
v_gene: TRBV10-3

CDR3aa: ASSTPGTGTTGELF
j_gene: TRBJ2-2
v_gene: TRBV5-6

CDR3aa: ASTSRQYTDTQY
j_gene: TRBJ2-3
v_gene: TRBV5-6

CDR3aa: SASGQGLLASNNEQF
j_gene: TRBJ2-1
v_gene: TRBV29-1

CDR3aa: ASSQDVGGTQY
j_gene: TRBJ2-3
v_gene: TRBV3-1/TRBV3-2

CDR3aa: ASSWDSSMNTEAF
j_gene: TRBJ1-1
v_gene: TRBV11-1

CDR3aa: ASSRAFPGDEKLF
j_gene: TRBJ1-4
v_gene: TRBV4-1

CDR3aa: ASRGDGYRETQY
j_gene: TRBJ2-5
v_gene: TRBV5-6

CDR3aa: ASSLVGGRTEAF
j_gene: TRBJ1-1
v_gene: TRBV5-1

CDR3aa: ASSLDRNNSPLH
j_gene: TRBJ1-6
v_gene: TRBV5-5

CDR3aa: ASSVGSHFFLGGSGNEQF
j_gene: TRBJ2-1
v_gene: TRBV9

CDR3aa: ASSLGSIGGLGEKLF
j_gene: TRBJ1-4
v_gene: TRBV11-2

CDR3aa: ATSDRANEKLF
j_gene: TRBJ1-4
v_gene: TRBV27

CDR3aa: ASSLERQGSQY
j_gene: TRBJ2-4
v_gene: TRBV11-2

CDR3aa: ASSMALAATSTDTQY
j_gene: TRBJ2-3
v_gene: TRBV19

CDR3aa: ASSIEGLAGAREQF
j_gene: TRBJ2-1
v_gene: TRBV19

CDR3aa: ASSFGVREKLF
j_gene: TRBJ1-4
v_gene: TRBV12-3/TRBV12-4

CDR3aa: ASSFRVQAEAF
j_gene: TRBJ1-1
v_gene: TRBV12-3/TRBV12-4

CDR3aa: ASHDRGLYQPQH
j_gene: TRBJ1-5
v_gene: TRBV6-5

CDR3aa: SVEADLGPASYEQY
j_gene: TRBJ2-7
v_gene: TRBV29-1

CDR3aa: ASKNSTVGYEQY
j_gene: TRBJ2-7
v_gene: TRBV19

CDR3aa: ASNERGDDGYT
j_gene: TRBJ1-2
v_gene: TRBV6-5

CDR3aa: ASSLALRNEQF
j_gene: TRBJ2-1
v_gene: TRBV7-2

CDR3aa: ASTLAGSVEQF
j_gene: TRBJ2-1
v_gene: TRBV9